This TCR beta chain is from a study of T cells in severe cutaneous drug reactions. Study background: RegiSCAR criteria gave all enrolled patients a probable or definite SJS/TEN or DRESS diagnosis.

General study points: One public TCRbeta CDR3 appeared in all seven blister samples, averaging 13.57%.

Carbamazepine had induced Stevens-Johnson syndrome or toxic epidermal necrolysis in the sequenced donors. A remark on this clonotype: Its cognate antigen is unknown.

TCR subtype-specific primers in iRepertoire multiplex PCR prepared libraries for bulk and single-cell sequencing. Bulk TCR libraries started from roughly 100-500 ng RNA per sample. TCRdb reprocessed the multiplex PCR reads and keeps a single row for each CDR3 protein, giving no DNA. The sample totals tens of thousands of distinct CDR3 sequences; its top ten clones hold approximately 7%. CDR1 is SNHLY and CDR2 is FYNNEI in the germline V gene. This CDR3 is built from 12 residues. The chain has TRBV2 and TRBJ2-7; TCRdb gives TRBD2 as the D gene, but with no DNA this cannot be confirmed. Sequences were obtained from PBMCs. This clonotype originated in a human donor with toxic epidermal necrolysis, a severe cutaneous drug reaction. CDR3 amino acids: CASTRGTYEQYF. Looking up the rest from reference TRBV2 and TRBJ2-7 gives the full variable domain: EPEVTQTPSHQVTQMGQEVILRCVPISNHLYFYWYRQILGQKVEFLVSFYNNEISEKSEIFDDQFSVERPDGSNFTLKIRSTKLEDSAMYFCASTRGTYEQYFGPGTRLTVT.